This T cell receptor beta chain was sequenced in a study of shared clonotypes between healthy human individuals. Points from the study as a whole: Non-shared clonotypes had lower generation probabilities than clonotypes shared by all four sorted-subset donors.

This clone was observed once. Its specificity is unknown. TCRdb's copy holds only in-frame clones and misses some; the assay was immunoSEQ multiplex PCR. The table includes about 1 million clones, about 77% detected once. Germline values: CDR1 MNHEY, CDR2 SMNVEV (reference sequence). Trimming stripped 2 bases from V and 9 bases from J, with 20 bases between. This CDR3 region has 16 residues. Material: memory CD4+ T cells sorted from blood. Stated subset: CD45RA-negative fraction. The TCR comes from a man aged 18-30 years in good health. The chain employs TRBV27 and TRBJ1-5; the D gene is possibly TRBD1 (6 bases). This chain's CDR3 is CASSLGGGAVVSPQHF. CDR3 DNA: TGTGCCAGCAGTTTAGGGGGCGGGGCCGTAGTGTCGCCCCAGCATTTT.